This T cell receptor beta chain was obtained from a study of Ad26.COV2.S vaccination and SARS-CoV-2 variants. Overall study context: Administration of Ad26.COV2.S was intramuscular, either once or twice 56 days apart. Notes on the study in general: Placebo recipients showed lower spike-specific TCR breadth than vaccinees. The analyses of TCR breadth and depth may have understated the size of total T cell responses.

Germline V lookup: CDR1 MNHEY, CDR2 SVGEGT. CDR3 length: 15 amino acids. Trimming left V 2 bases short and J 3 bases short, with 11 bases between. Produced via immunoSEQ multiplex PCR; TCRdb's table is partial and in-frame only. The table records a few hundred thousand clones, approximately 87% of them present only once. About this clone: Its antigen is not known.

Treatment specified: about 20 received Ad26.COV2.S at low or high dose, single or two shots; roughly five received placebo; per-sample allocation not given. On day 63 after the first injection, vaccine and placebo recipients gave samples. An Ad26 vector carrying the Wuhan-strain SARS-CoV-2 spike served as the vaccine. This sequence was found in a person aged 18 to 65 who received the Ad26.COV2.S COVID-19 vaccine or a placebo. The input for sequencing was peripheral blood, taken in a trial of Ad26.COV2.S vaccine versus placebo. The gene calls are TRBV6-2 or TRBV6-3 and TRBJ1-5, with a tentative D call TRBD1 (6 bases). CDR3 residues: CASSYTGFVNQPQHF. The CDR3 DNA follows: TGTGCCAGCAGTTACACAGGGTTCGTCAATCAGCCCCAGCATTTT.